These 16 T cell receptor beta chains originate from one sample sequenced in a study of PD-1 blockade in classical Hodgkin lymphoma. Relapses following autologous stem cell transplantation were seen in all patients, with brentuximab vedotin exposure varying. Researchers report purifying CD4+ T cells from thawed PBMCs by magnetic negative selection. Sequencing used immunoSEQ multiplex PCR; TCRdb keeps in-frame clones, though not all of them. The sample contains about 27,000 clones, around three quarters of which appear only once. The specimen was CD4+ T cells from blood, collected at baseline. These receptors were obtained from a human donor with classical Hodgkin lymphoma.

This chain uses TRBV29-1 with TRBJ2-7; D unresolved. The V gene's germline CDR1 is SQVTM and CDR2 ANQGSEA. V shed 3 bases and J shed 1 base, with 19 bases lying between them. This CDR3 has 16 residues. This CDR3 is CSVDQKRRTYSYEQYF. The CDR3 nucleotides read TGCAGCGTTGATCAAAAGAGGAGAACCTATTCCTACGAGCAGTACTTC.

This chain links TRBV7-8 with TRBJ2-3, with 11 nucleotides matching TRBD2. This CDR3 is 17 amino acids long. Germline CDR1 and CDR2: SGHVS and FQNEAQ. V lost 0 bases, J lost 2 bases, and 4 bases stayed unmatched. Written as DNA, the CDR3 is TGTGCCAGCAGCTTAGCGCTGACTAGCGGGGCCACAGATACGCAGTATTTT. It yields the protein CASSLALTSGATDTQYF.

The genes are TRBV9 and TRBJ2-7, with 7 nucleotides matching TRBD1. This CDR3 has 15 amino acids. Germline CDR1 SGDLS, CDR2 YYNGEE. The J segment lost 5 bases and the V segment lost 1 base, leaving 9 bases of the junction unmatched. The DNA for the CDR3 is TGTGCCAGCAGCGTACTCCCGACAGGGATCCACGAGCAGTACTTC. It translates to CASSVLPTGIHEQYF. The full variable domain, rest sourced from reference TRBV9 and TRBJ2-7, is DSGVTQTPKHLITATGQRVTLRCSPRSGDLSVYWYQQSLDQGLQFLIQYYNGEERAKGNILERFSAQQFPDLHSELNLSSLELGDSALYFCASSVLPTGIHEQYFGPGTRLTVT.

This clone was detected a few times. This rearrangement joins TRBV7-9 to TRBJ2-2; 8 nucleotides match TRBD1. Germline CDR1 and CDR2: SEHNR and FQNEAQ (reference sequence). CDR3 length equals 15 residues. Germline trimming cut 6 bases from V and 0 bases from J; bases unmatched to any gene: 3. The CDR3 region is CASRQGASNTGELFF. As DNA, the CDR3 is TGTGCCAGCAGGCAGGGGGCCTCGAACACCGGGGAGCTGTTTTTT.

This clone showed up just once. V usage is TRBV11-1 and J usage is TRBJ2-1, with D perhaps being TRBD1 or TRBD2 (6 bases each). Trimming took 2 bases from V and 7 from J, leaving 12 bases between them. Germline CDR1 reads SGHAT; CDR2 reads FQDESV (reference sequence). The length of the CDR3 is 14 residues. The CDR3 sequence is CASSLNQGRNEQFF. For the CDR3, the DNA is TGTGCCAGCAGCTTAAACCAGGGGAGGAATGAGCAGTTCTTC.

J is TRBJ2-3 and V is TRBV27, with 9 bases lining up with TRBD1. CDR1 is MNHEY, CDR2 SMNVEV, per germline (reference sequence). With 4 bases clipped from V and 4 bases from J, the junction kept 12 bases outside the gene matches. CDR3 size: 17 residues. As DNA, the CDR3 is TGTGCCAGCAGTTCACACAGGGGGCTCGTACGGGCAGATACGCAGTATTTT. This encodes CASSSHRGLVRADTQYF.

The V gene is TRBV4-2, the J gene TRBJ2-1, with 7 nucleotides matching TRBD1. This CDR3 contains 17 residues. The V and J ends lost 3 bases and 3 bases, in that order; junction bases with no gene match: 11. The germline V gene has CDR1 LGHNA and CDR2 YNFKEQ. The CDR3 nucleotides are TGTGCCAGCAGCCAGGTCCCCACAGGGGTAATCTACAATGAGCAGTTCTTC. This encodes CASSQVPTGVIYNEQFF.

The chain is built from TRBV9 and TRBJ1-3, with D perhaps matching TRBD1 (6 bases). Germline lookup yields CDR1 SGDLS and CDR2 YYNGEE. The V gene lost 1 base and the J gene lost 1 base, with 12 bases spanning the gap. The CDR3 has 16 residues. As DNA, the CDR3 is TGTGCCAGCAGCGTATTACAGGGAATTTCTGGAAACACCATATATTTT. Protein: CASSVLQGISGNTIYF.

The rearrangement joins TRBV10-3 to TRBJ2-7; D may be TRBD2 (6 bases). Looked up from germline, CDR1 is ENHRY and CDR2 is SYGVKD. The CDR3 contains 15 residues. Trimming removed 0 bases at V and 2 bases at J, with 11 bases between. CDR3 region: CAISESGLRTYEQYF. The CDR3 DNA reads TGTGCCATCAGTGAGTCGGGACTTAGAACCTACGAGCAGTACTTC.

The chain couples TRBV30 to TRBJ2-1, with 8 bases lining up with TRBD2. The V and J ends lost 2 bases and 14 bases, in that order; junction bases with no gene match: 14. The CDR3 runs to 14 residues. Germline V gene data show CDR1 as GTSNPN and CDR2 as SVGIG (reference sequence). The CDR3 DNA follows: TGTGCCTGGAGTAGGGAGCGGGGGTCCGAGTCGAAGTTCTTC. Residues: CAWSRERGSESKFF.

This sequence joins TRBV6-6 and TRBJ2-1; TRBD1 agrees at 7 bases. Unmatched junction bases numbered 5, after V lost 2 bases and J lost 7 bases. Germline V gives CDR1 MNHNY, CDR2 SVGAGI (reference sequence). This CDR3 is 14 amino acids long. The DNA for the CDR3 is TGTGCCAGCAGTTACCTCGACAGGGAGAATGAGCAGTTCTTC. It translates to CASSYLDRENEQFF.

The CDR3 region is CASSVGVTIGLSEKLFF. CDR3 bases: TGTGCCAGCAGCGTAGGAGTGACAATCGGCTTGAGTGAAAAACTGTTTTTT. The chain carries TRBV9 and TRBJ1-4, with D hard to call. Trimming left V 0 bases short and J 7 bases short, with 19 bases between. CDR3 length equals 17 residues. In germline, CDR1 is SGDLS, CDR2 YYNGEE.

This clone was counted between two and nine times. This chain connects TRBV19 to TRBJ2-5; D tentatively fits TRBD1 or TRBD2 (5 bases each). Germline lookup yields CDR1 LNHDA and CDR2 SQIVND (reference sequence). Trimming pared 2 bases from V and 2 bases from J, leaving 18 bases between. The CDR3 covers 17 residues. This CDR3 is CASSISYRGLGQETQYF. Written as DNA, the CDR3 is TGTGCCAGTAGTATAAGTTATCGGGGCTTGGGACAAGAGACCCAGTACTTC.

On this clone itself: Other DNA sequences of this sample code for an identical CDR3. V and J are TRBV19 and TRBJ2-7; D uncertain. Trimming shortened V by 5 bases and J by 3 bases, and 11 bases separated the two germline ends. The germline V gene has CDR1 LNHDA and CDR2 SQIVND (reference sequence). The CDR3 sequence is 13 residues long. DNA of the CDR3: TGTGCCAGTAGTCCTCAGGTGAGCTACGAGCAGTACTTC. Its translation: CASSPQVSYEQYF.

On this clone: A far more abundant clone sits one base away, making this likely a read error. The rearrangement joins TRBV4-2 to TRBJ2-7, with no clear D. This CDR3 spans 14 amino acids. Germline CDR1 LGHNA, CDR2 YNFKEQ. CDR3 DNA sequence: TGTGCCAGCAGCCAAGATACAGTCCCCTACCAGCAGTACTTC. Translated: CASSQDTVPYQQYF.

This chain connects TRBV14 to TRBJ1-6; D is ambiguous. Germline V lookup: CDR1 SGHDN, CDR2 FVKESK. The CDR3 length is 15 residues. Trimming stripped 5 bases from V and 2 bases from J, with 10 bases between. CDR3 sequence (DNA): TGTGCCAGCAGCAGGGAGGGAGCCTATAATTCACCCCTCCACTTT. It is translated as CASSREGAYNSPLHF.